Listed below are T cell receptor beta chains from one sample, sequenced in a study of human T cells and chemical hapten exposure. TCRdb processed the RACE reads anew with MiXCR; each CDR3 protein has one entry. The table has about 190,000 distinct CDR3 sequences, around 25% seen once. The specimen was whole blood, collected in connection with sensitization to the hapten diphenylcyclopropenone (DPC). The receptors come from a woman aged 40-49 years with alopecia areata. Some clones in this sample may be carry-over from other donors' samples. Each CDR3 is given with its conserved first and last residue. D genes are given only for firm matches. Size is stated for part of the rows, as once, few or many counts, or as a class when the clone is expanded.

d_call: TRBD1
v_call: TRBV10-3
clone_size: few
j_call: TRBJ2-7
cdr3_aa: CATAGQGNDEQYF
cdr3_nt: TGTGCCACGGCGGGACAGGGTAACGACGAGCAGTACTTC

d_call: -
v_call: TRBV2
clone_size: few
j_call: TRBJ2-5
cdr3_aa: CASTRSGGHLVWETQYF
cdr3_nt: TGTGCCAGCACGCGATCCGGAGGCCACCTTGTTTGGGAGACCCAGTACTTC

d_call: -
v_call: TRBV6-1
clone_size: -
j_call: TRBJ2-6
cdr3_aa: CASSERSTGANVLTF
cdr3_nt: TGTGCCAGCAGTGAACGGAGTACTGGGGCCAACGTCCTGACTTTC

d_call: -
v_call: TRBV6-5
clone_size: -
j_call: TRBJ1-5
cdr3_aa: CASSYFGPASNQPQHF
cdr3_nt: TGTGCCAGCAGTTACTTTGGACCCGCGAGCAATCAGCCCCAGCATTTT

d_call: -
v_call: TRBV12-3/TRBV12-4
clone_size: -
j_call: TRBJ2-1
cdr3_aa: CASSLRASSENEQFF
cdr3_nt: TGTGCCAGCAGTTTAAGAGCGTCCTCCGAGAATGAGCAGTTCTTC

d_call: -
v_call: TRBV27
clone_size: -
j_call: TRBJ2-7
cdr3_aa: CASSSPTLSSYEQYF
cdr3_nt: TGTGCCAGCAGTTCCCCTACACTTAGCTCCTACGAGCAGTACTTC

d_call: TRBD1
v_call: TRBV7-2
clone_size: few
j_call: TRBJ1-2
cdr3_aa: CASSSFRGPNGYTF
cdr3_nt: TGTGCCAGCAGCTCCTTCAGGGGGCCAAATGGCTACACCTTC

d_call: TRBD2
v_call: TRBV20-1
clone_size: -
j_call: TRBJ2-5
cdr3_aa: CSANEGGPGETQYF
cdr3_nt: TGCAGTGCCAACGAGGGAGGGCCGGGGGAGACCCAGTACTTC

d_call: -
v_call: TRBV3-1
clone_size: few
j_call: TRBJ2-5
cdr3_aa: CASSQGLPTEETQYF
cdr3_nt: TGTGCCAGCAGCCAGGGACTCCCGACAGAAGAGACCCAGTACTTC

d_call: TRBD1
v_call: TRBV5-1
clone_size: few
j_call: TRBJ2-3
cdr3_aa: CASSFGQGGSTDTQYF
cdr3_nt: TGCGCCAGCAGCTTTGGACAGGGTGGATCGACAGATACGCAGTATTTT

d_call: -
v_call: TRBV20-1
clone_size: many
j_call: TRBJ2-7
cdr3_aa: CSAFTGYEQYF
cdr3_nt: TGCAGTGCCTTCACAGGGTACGAGCAGTACTTC

d_call: -
v_call: TRBV20-1
clone_size: few
j_call: TRBJ1-6
cdr3_aa: CSTTRVQDSPLHF
cdr3_nt: TGCAGTACTACGAGGGTACAGGATTCACCCCTCCACTTT

d_call: TRBD1
v_call: TRBV7-2
clone_size: -
j_call: TRBJ2-7
cdr3_aa: CASSLAGTDRYEQYF
cdr3_nt: TGTGCCAGCAGCTTAGCCGGGACAGATCGCTACGAGCAGTACTTC

d_call: -
v_call: TRBV20-1
clone_size: few
j_call: TRBJ2-1
cdr3_aa: CSARTLALEQFF
cdr3_nt: TGCAGTGCTAGAACCCTAGCACTTGAGCAGTTCTTC

d_call: -
v_call: TRBV20-1
clone_size: few
j_call: TRBJ1-5
cdr3_aa: CSARDRSQPQHF
cdr3_nt: TGCAGTGCTAGAGATCGCAGTCAGCCCCAGCATTTT

d_call: TRBD2
v_call: TRBV7-3
clone_size: -
j_call: TRBJ2-1
cdr3_aa: CASSASGTSGNNEQFF
cdr3_nt: TGTGCCAGCAGCGCATCCGGGACTAGCGGGAATAATGAGCAGTTCTTC

d_call: TRBD2
v_call: TRBV20-1
clone_size: few
j_call: TRBJ2-3
cdr3_aa: CSARGLAGGSNTDTQYF
cdr3_nt: TGCAGTGCTAGAGGACTAGCGGGAGGGTCAAACACAGATACGCAGTATTTT

d_call: -
v_call: TRBV7-2
clone_size: -
j_call: TRBJ1-4
cdr3_aa: CASSLVGGRLGKLFF
cdr3_nt: TGTGCCAGCAGCTTAGTCGGGGGAAGGCTTGGGAAACTGTTTTTT

d_call: TRBD1
v_call: TRBV14
clone_size: -
j_call: TRBJ1-3
cdr3_aa: CASSRLPGTGGSEGNTIYF
cdr3_nt: TGTGCCAGCAGCCGTCTCCCGGGGACAGGGGGCAGCGAAGGAAACACCATATATTTT

d_call: TRBD1
v_call: TRBV11-2
clone_size: few
j_call: TRBJ1-3
cdr3_aa: CASATPGQGSRGTIYF
cdr3_nt: TGTGCCAGCGCGACTCCCGGACAGGGGAGTAGAGGCACCATATATTTT

d_call: TRBD1
v_call: TRBV11-2
clone_size: few
j_call: TRBJ1-1
cdr3_aa: CASSSVSPYRGWAMNTEAFF
cdr3_nt: TGTGCCAGCAGCTCCGTCAGTCCCTACAGGGGATGGGCGATGAACACTGAAGCTTTCTTT

d_call: -
v_call: TRBV7-8
clone_size: -
j_call: TRBJ2-1
cdr3_aa: CASSLVSLTSSGEQFF
cdr3_nt: TGTGCCAGCAGCTTAGTATCGCTAACTAGCAGCGGTGAGCAGTTCTTC

d_call: -
v_call: TRBV19
clone_size: -
j_call: TRBJ1-5
cdr3_aa: CASSNQGWQPQHF
cdr3_nt: TGTGCCAGTAGTAACCAGGGCTGGCAGCCCCAGCATTTT

d_call: -
v_call: TRBV12-3/TRBV12-4
clone_size: -
j_call: TRBJ1-1
cdr3_aa: CASSLSTGLEAFF
cdr3_nt: TGTGCCAGCAGTTTAAGTACAGGGCTGGAAGCTTTCTTT

d_call: TRBD1
v_call: TRBV4-1
clone_size: -
j_call: TRBJ2-2
cdr3_aa: CASSQTGYVGELFF
cdr3_nt: TGCGCCAGCAGCCAGACAGGGTATGTCGGGGAGCTGTTTTTT

d_call: -
v_call: TRBV20-1
clone_size: -
j_call: TRBJ1-2
cdr3_aa: CSARRDNYGYTF
cdr3_nt: TGCAGTGCCAGGCGAGATAACTATGGCTACACCTTC

d_call: TRBD2
v_call: TRBV20-1
clone_size: -
j_call: TRBJ2-1
cdr3_aa: CSAPRTSGTEQFF
cdr3_nt: TGCAGTGCTCCAAGGACTAGCGGGACTGAGCAGTTCTTC

d_call: -
v_call: TRBV2
clone_size: -
j_call: TRBJ1-1
cdr3_aa: CAVRQDSDTEAFF
cdr3_nt: TGTGCCGTACGGCAGGACAGCGACACTGAAGCTTTCTTT

d_call: -
v_call: TRBV6-5
clone_size: many
j_call: TRBJ1-6
cdr3_aa: CASKRILGSSPLHF
cdr3_nt: TGTGCCAGCAAACGGATCTTAGGCAGTTCACCCCTCCACTTT

d_call: -
v_call: TRBV24-1
clone_size: -
j_call: TRBJ2-2
cdr3_aa: CATGRPNTGELFF
cdr3_nt: TGTGCCACCGGGAGACCGAACACCGGGGAGCTGTTTTTT

d_call: -
v_call: TRBV10-3
clone_size: -
j_call: TRBJ1-5
cdr3_aa: CATALGMGPQHF
cdr3_nt: TGTGCCACCGCACTCGGAATGGGACCCCAGCATTTT

d_call: -
v_call: TRBV28
clone_size: -
j_call: TRBJ2-1
cdr3_aa: CASSLMGPTYNEQFF
cdr3_nt: TGTGCCAGCAGTTTAATGGGACCAACCTACAATGAGCAGTTCTTC

d_call: -
v_call: TRBV11-2
clone_size: few
j_call: TRBJ2-5
cdr3_aa: CASSQGIQETQYF
cdr3_nt: TGTGCCAGCAGCCAGGGGATTCAAGAGACCCAGTACTTC

d_call: -
v_call: TRBV4-3
clone_size: -
j_call: TRBJ2-1
cdr3_aa: CASSQDRAPYNEQFF
cdr3_nt: TGCGCCAGCAGCCAAGACAGGGCCCCCTACAATGAGCAGTTCTTC

d_call: -
v_call: TRBV6-2/TRBV6-3
clone_size: few
j_call: TRBJ1-5
cdr3_aa: CASSQTSLGQPQHF
cdr3_nt: TGTGCCAGCAGTCAAACCTCTCTGGGTCAGCCCCAGCATTTT

d_call: -
v_call: TRBV28
clone_size: many
j_call: TRBJ1-4
cdr3_aa: CASSRQQEKLFF
cdr3_nt: TGTGCCAGCAGCCGACAACAAGAAAAACTGTTTTTT

d_call: -
v_call: TRBV6-2/TRBV6-3
clone_size: -
j_call: TRBJ1-5
cdr3_aa: CASSRDGNQPQHF
cdr3_nt: TGTGCCAGCAGCAGGGACGGGAATCAGCCCCAGCATTTT

d_call: TRBD2
v_call: TRBV14
clone_size: -
j_call: TRBJ2-7
cdr3_aa: CASSRAGLGEQYF
cdr3_nt: TGTGCCAGCAGCCGAGCGGGATTAGGCGAGCAGTACTTC

d_call: TRBD2
v_call: TRBV6-2/TRBV6-3
clone_size: many
j_call: TRBJ2-1
cdr3_aa: CASSPHSGRAEGEQFF
cdr3_nt: TGTGCCAGCAGTCCCCATAGCGGGAGGGCTGAGGGTGAGCAGTTCTTC